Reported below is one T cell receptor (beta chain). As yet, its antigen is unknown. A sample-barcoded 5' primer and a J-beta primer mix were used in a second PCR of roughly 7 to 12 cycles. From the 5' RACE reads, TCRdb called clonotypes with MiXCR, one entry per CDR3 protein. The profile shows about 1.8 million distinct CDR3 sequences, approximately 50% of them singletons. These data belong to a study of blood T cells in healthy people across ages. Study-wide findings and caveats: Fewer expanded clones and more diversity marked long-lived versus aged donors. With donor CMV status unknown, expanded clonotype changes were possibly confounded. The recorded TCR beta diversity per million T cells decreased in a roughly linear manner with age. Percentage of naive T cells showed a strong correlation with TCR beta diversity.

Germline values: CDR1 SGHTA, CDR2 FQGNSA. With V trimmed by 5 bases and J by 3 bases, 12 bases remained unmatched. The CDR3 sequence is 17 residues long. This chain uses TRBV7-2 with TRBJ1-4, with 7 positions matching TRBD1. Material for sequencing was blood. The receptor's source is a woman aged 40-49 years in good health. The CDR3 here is CASSPSVRGRANEKLFF. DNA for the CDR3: TGTGCCAGCAGCCCGAGCGTGAGGGGGCGGGCTAATGAAAAACTGTTTTTT.